These T cell receptor beta chains were read from a single sample in a study of T cells after yellow fever vaccination. TCRdb reanalysed the 5' RACE reads using MiXCR and keeps one entry per CDR3 protein. This sample has fewer than 350,000 distinct CDR3 sequences, with less than 4.5% found just once. The sequencing used PBMCs, collected on the day of the yellow fever booster vaccination. The receptors originated from a man aged 18 to 29 who received the YFV17D yellow fever vaccine. The CDR3 runs from the conserved cysteine through the conserved F or W.

v_call cdr3_aa
TRBV19 CASSLSTANEQFF
TRBV7-2 CASSLGLPEETQYF
TRBV5-1 CASSFSAGDPGELFF
TRBV20-1 CSARRGLDQETQYF
TRBV7-8 CASSRDDRGLRRTGELFF
TRBV7-2 CASSTIKYRDRAYNEQFF
TRBV20-1 CSARDDPGNTEAFF
TRBV27 CASTVGTEAFF
TRBV30 CAWRLRTEANYGYTF
TRBV6-2/TRBV6-3 CASSYVGLAGLEQYF
TRBV5-4 CASKGGAEAFF
TRBV5-1 CASSFRTFRTAINRDTEAFF
TRBV9 CASSQRGAPYNEQFF
TRBV2 CASTEEGNGVNEKLFF
TRBV3-1 CASSRDGLAGRGNIQYF
TRBV7-2 CASSLVGGNEQFF
TRBV12-3/TRBV12-4 CASSLEDRRHYGYTF
TRBV20-1 CSATEGQGREQYF
TRBV7-9 CASSSRDRGRVNTEAFF
TRBV5-1 CASSLVSDEAFF
TRBV30 CAWSEGVSSYEQYF
TRBV4-3 CASSQGGGAANTGELFF
TRBV11-2 CASSFPGAEAFF
TRBV6-5 CASRNRVPILDTQYF
TRBV5-1 CASRRLAGGYNEQFF
TRBV5-1 CASSPSDIIYFSNQPQHF
TRBV7-2 CASSLDTAWDTIYF
TRBV27 CASSLWPRGGTGELFF
TRBV7-2 CASSLAWGQGLQETQYF
TRBV11-2 CASSLFPPTGPNSYNEQFF
TRBV19 CASSIGGNEQFF
TRBV7-2 CASSLGGLAGMGNEQFF
TRBV12-3/TRBV12-4 CASSTLRGSGETQYF
TRBV5-5 CASSPARTSGGTDTQYF
TRBV7-9 CASSIASAGTEAFF
TRBV29-1 CSVGQVTADTQYF
TRBV5-6 CASSFISAAALFF
TRBV12-5 CASGLVGREAFF
TRBV7-2 CASSFDGVAKNIQYF
TRBV13 CASSRTVTPGLGAETQYF
TRBV2 CASSRDSGWDTQYF
TRBV20-1 CSASGTANYGYTF
TRBV4-2 CASSQDSGYNSPLHF
TRBV20-1 CGGGLYDGYTF
TRBV5-1 CASSLVSGGTMRDNEQFF
TRBV7-2 CASSFLRDRATVSYGYTF
TRBV4-3 CASSQDPGFVRNIQYF
TRBV7-2 CASSSFNQPQHF
TRBV19 CASSSVVSTSTDTQYF
TRBV5-1 CASSLGQDPVTEAFF
TRBV5-1 CASSLTGSFGYTF
TRBV29-1 CSVGTVTYNEQFF
TRBV7-7 CASSPLGGGTYNEQFF
TRBV28 CASSEGGPNTEAFF
TRBV5-1 CASSLTEGGGEQYF
TRBV6-4 CASSDSSSYNSPLHF
TRBV20-1 CSAHLGLDTQYF
TRBV7-2 CASSSLRGSGNTIYF
TRBV2 CASKGLEETQYF
TRBV28 CASSLLTGQGEEGYTF